Presented here are 28 T cell receptor beta chains from one specimen sequenced in a study of T cell changes during pregnancy in multiple sclerosis. Produced via immunoSEQ multiplex PCR; TCRdb's table is partial and in-frame only. The sample holds approximately 44,000 clones, roughly 89% seen once. The sequences come from CD4+ T cells from peripheral blood mononuclear cells, collected in the first trimester of pregnancy. Receptor source: a female donor with multiple sclerosis, enrolled in a pregnancy study.

The CDR3 coding sequence is TGTGCCAGCAACCCTGATGACGGGACAGTCCCTTACGAGCAGTACTTC. Encoded protein: CASNPDDGTVPYEQYF. J is TRBJ2-7 and V is TRBV7-9, with 7 bases matching TRBD1. The CDR3 loop spans 16 amino acids. V lost 7 bases to trimming and J lost 4 bases; unmatched junction nucleotides: 16. CDR1 SEHNR and CDR2 FQNEAQ come from the germline V gene (reference sequence).

J is TRBJ2-7 and V is TRBV6-1; 10 positions match TRBD1. The CDR3 length is 15 residues. Looked up from germline, CDR1 is MNHNS and CDR2 is SASEGT. With 6 bases clipped from V and 6 bases from J, the junction kept 11 bases outside the gene matches. The CDR3 DNA sequence: TGTGCCAGCAGGGTTCGACAGGGGGCGGAGGGCGAGCAGTACTTC. Its translation: CASRVRQGAEGEQYF.

The V call is TRBV5-1, the J call TRBJ2-7; 7 positions match TRBD1. The germline CDR1 and CDR2 sequences are SGHRS and YFSETQ. CDR3 size: 15 residues. V was pared by 4 bases and J by 5 bases, with 12 bases of the junction left unmatched. This CDR3 is CASSIKTGQAHEQYF. CDR3 DNA sequence: TGCGCCAGCAGCATCAAGACAGGGCAGGCCCACGAGCAGTACTTC. Full variable domain (remainder filled in from reference TRBV5-1 and TRBJ2-7): KAGVTQTPRYLIKTRGQQVTLSCSPISGHRSVSWYQQTPGQGLQFLFEYFSETQRNKGNFPGRFSGRQFSNSRSEMNVSTLELGDSALYLCASSIKTGQAHEQYFGPGTRLTVT.

This clone has more than one count but fewer than ten. The V call is TRBV6-6, the J call TRBJ2-5; TRBD2 agrees at 9 bases. Germline-derived CDR1 and CDR2 are MNHNY and SVGAGI (reference sequence). After removal of 2 bases from V and 1 base from J, the junction contained 5 bases not matched to a gene. The CDR3 has 16 amino acids. The CDR3 nucleotides are TGTGCCAGCAGTTACAGGGCTAGCGGGGCCCAAGAGACCCAGTACTTC. This translates into CASSYRASGAQETQYF.

This chain links TRBV6-5 with TRBJ2-7, with no clear D. This CDR3 is 14 amino acids long. Germline V CDR1 and CDR2: MNHEY, SVGAGI. V lost 2 bases and J 0 bases, leaving 8 bases between the germline ends. CDR3 region: CASSYRHASYEQYF. The CDR3 DNA is TGTGCCAGCAGTTACCGACACGCCTCCTACGAGCAGTACTTC.

The gene calls are TRBV6-6 and TRBJ2-2; D possibly corresponds to TRBD1 (5 bases). Trimming left V 8 bases short and J 5 bases short, with 18 bases between. Germline lookup yields CDR1 MNHNY and CDR2 SVGAGI (reference sequence). This CDR3 is built from 15 residues. CDR3 loop: CASPTGQGFTGELFF. CDR3 bases: TGTGCCAGCCCGACCGGGCAGGGATTTACCGGGGAGCTGTTTTTT.

This clone was observed once. The chain joins TRBV6-5 to TRBJ1-5; 7 bases map to TRBD1. This CDR3 is 14 amino acids long. V gave up 6 bases and J gave up 2 bases; unmatched junction bases: 4. Germline V gene lookup returns CDR1 MNHEY and CDR2 SVGAGI. This CDR3 reads CASRSTGGNQPQHF. The CDR3 nucleotides read TGTGCCAGCAGATCCACAGGGGGCAATCAGCCCCAGCATTTT.

This clone was detected only once. The rearrangement joins TRBV5-4 to TRBJ2-2; 7 positions match TRBD1. Trimming removed 6 bases from V and 3 bases from J; junction bases left unmatched: 8. From germline, CDR1 is SGHNT and CDR2 YYREEE (reference sequence). This CDR3 contains 15 residues. The CDR3 coding sequence is TGTGCCAGCACCCCGGACAGGAGAGACACCGGGGAGCTGTTTTTT. It translates to CASTPDRRDTGELFF. Supplemented by reference TRBV5-4 and TRBJ2-2, the full variable domain reads ETGVTQSPTHLIKTRGQQVTLRCSSQSGHNTVSWYQQALGQGPQFIFQYYREEENGRGNFPPRFSGLQFPNYSSELNVNALELDDSALYLCASTPDRRDTGELFFGEGSRLTVL.

The V gene is TRBV29-1, the J gene TRBJ2-3; D uncertain. The V end lost 0 bases, the J end lost 1 base, and 11 bases lay between the germline ends. This CDR3 region has 15 residues. The germline CDR1 and CDR2 sequences are SQVTM and ANQGSEA. CDR3 sequence (DNA): TGCAGCGTTGAAGATCCCAGGTTGGGCACAGATACGCAGTATTTT. It specifies CSVEDPRLGTDTQYF.

V usage is TRBV5-1 and J usage is TRBJ2-7; TRBD1 might be the D (6 bases). V shed 4 bases and J shed 5 bases, with 19 bases lying between them. Germline-derived CDR1 and CDR2 are SGHRS and YFSETQ. This CDR3 has 15 amino acids. CDR3 coding DNA: TGCGCCAGCAGCCACACCGGGACATCCTCGGACGAGCAGTACTTC. Its protein is CASSHTGTSSDEQYF.

The rearrangement uses TRBV6-1 and TRBJ2-1, with 7 bases fitting TRBD1. V lost 4 bases, J lost 2 bases, and 8 bases stayed unmatched. Germline CDR1 and CDR2: MNHNS and SASEGT. The CDR3 has 16 amino acids. Here the CDR3 reads CASSVRDRVPYNEQFF. In DNA, the CDR3 is TGTGCCAGCAGTGTGAGAGACAGGGTCCCCTACAATGAGCAGTTCTTC.

The table lists this clone with a count of one. The chain recombines TRBV7-2 with TRBJ1-3, with D unclear. The CDR3 spans 15 residues. The germline V gene has CDR1 SGHTA and CDR2 FQGNSA. The ends were cut back, 5 bases at V and 3 bases at J, with 14 bases in the middle. The CDR3 DNA follows: TGTGCCAGCAGCCCCACGGCCGGGGTTGGAAACACCATATATTTT. Amino acid sequence: CASSPTAGVGNTIYF.

J is TRBJ2-1 and V is TRBV5-4, with TRBD2 as a possible D gene (6 bases). In germline, CDR1 is SGHNT, CDR2 YYREEE (reference sequence). There are 14 residues in the CDR3. With 5 bases removed from V and 3 bases from J, the gap between germline ends came to 12 bases. CDR3 sequence (DNA): TGTGCCAGCAGAGGCGGGGAAAGCTACAATGAGCAGTTCTTC. It specifies CASRGGESYNEQFF.

Written as DNA, the CDR3 is TGTGCCAGCAGCGCGGACAGAATCCCCGGAAACACCATATATTTT. This gives the protein CASSADRIPGNTIYF. This rearrangement joins TRBV7-6 to TRBJ1-3, with a weak D call TRBD1 (6 bases). The CDR3 runs to 15 residues. Germline loops: CDR1 SGHVS, CDR2 FNYEAQ. Trimming stripped 5 bases from V and 4 bases from J, with 15 bases between.

The chain is built from TRBV6-6 and TRBJ2-3, with 9 bases fitting TRBD2. The CDR3 has 14 residues. Looked up from germline, CDR1 is MNHNY and CDR2 is SVGAGI (reference sequence). With V trimmed by 4 bases and J by 1 base, 0 bases remained unmatched. The CDR3 here is CASSWTSGTDTQYF. CDR3 bases: TGTGCCAGCAGTTGGACTAGCGGCACAGATACGCAGTATTTT.

V and J are TRBV5-4 and TRBJ1-2; 7 positions match TRBD1. V gave up 4 bases and J gave up 5 bases; unmatched junction bases: 14. Germline CDR1 and CDR2: SGHNT and YYREEE (reference sequence). The CDR3 consists of 16 residues. CDR3 coding DNA: TGTGCCAGCAGCCTGGCGCTCAGGGGGATGGATTATGGCTACACCTTC. Translation gives CASSLALRGMDYGYTF. The variable domain in full, completed from reference TRBV5-4 and TRBJ1-2, reads ETGVTQSPTHLIKTRGQQVTLRCSSQSGHNTVSWYQQALGQGPQFIFQYYREEENGRGNFPPRFSGLQFPNYSSELNVNALELDDSALYLCASSLALRGMDYGYTFGSGTRLTVV.

This rearrangement joins TRBV19 to TRBJ2-3; TRBD2 matches 10 bases. The CDR3 is 15 residues long. The germline V gene encodes CDR1 LNHDA and CDR2 SQIVND (reference sequence). Trimming removed 3 bases from V and 4 bases from J; junction bases left unmatched: 4. CDR3 loop: CASSISGGRSDTQYF. CDR3 nucleotides: TGTGCCAGTAGTATTAGCGGGGGGAGGTCAGATACGCAGTATTTT.

The V and J genes are TRBV2 and TRBJ2-7; D might be TRBD2 (6 bases). Germline values: CDR1 SNHLY, CDR2 FYNNEI. This CDR3 is 13 amino acids long. Trimming pared 7 bases from V and 6 bases from J, leaving 16 bases between. Here the CDR3 reads CASIFPPGGEQYF. The CDR3 bases are TGTGCCAGCATTTTTCCCCCCGGGGGCGAGCAGTACTTC.

This clone was seen just once. This chain joins TRBV15 and TRBJ2-1, with a tentative D call TRBD1 (5 bases). The germline V and J ends were trimmed by 0 bases and 9 bases, with 15 bases remaining between them. The CDR3 extends over 15 amino acids. CDR1 is LNHNV, CDR2 YYDKDF, per germline (reference sequence). CDR3 in DNA: TGTGCCACCAGCAGAGATGGGGTAGGGGTAACTGAGCAGTTCTTC. It encodes CATSRDGVGVTEQFF.

This rearrangement joins TRBV10-3 to TRBJ2-1, with 8 bases fitting TRBD2. This CDR3 has 15 amino acids. Germline values: CDR1 ENHRY, CDR2 SYGVKD. V lost 3 bases to trimming and J lost 5 bases; unmatched junction nucleotides: 6. CDR3 residues: CAISEEIAGNNEQFF. In DNA form, the CDR3 reads TGTGCCATCAGTGAAGAGATAGCGGGGAACAATGAGCAGTTCTTC.

This chain joins TRBV5-4 and TRBJ2-3; 12 bases agree with TRBD2. Germline CDR1 and CDR2: SGHNT and YYREEE (reference sequence). After removal of 4 bases from V and 0 bases from J, the junction contained 12 bases not matched to a gene. This CDR3 contains 19 residues. The CDR3 DNA reads TGTGCCAGCAGCCCGGGGCTAGCGGGAGGGGAGGGTAGCACAGATACGCAGTATTTT. Translated: CASSPGLAGGEGSTDTQYF.

The J gene is TRBJ2-5, the V gene TRBV28; D gene uncertain. V was cut by 1 base and J by 8 bases, with 11 bases left in between. The CDR3 totals 13 residues. Germline CDR1 MDHEN, CDR2 SYDVKM. CDR3 bases: TGTGCCAGCAGTTTATATAGCTTCCCAACCCAGTACTTC. Protein: CASSLYSFPTQYF.

The J gene is TRBJ2-1, the V gene TRBV18; TRBD2 agrees at 8 bases. V shed 0 bases, J shed 4 bases, and the junction held 2 bases outside the gene matches. Germline CDR1 is KGHSH and CDR2 is LQKENI. CDR3 size: 15 residues. CDR3: CASSPPSGEYNEQFF. The CDR3 DNA reads TGTGCCAGCTCACCACCTAGCGGGGAGTACAATGAGCAGTTCTTC.

The table lists this clone with a count of one. The chain couples TRBV28 to TRBJ2-5; possibly TRBD2 for D (5 bases). V was cut by 6 bases and J by 5 bases, with 10 bases left in between. Germline V lookup: CDR1 MDHEN, CDR2 SYDVKM. This CDR3 is built from 12 residues. Here the CDR3 reads CASRVGVETQYF. The CDR3 DNA sequence: TGTGCCAGCAGGGTGGGAGTGGAGACCCAGTACTTC.

This clone was detected only once. The rearrangement links TRBV29-1 to TRBJ2-3, with a weak D call TRBD2 (6 bases). Germline V gene lookup returns CDR1 SQVTM and CDR2 ANQGSEA. CDR3 size: 12 residues. Trimming left V 6 bases short and J 4 bases short, with 11 bases between. The CDR3 protein is CSVGTASDTQYF. The CDR3, as DNA: TGCAGCGTCGGGACTGCTTCAGATACGCAGTATTTT.

V is TRBV5-1 and J is TRBJ1-2, with 8 bases lining up with TRBD1. There are 16 residues in the CDR3. Germline trimming cut 4 bases from V and 4 bases from J; bases unmatched to any gene: 12. Germline values: CDR1 SGHRS, CDR2 YFSETQ. This chain's CDR3 is CASSPRGQGVSYGYTF. The CDR3 region has the DNA TGCGCCAGCAGCCCCAGGGGGCAGGGCGTCAGCTATGGCTACACCTTC.

The chain recombines TRBV30 with TRBJ2-3; 13 bases are shared with TRBD2. V lost 0 bases to trimming and J lost 3 bases; unmatched junction nucleotides: 6. Germline V CDR1 and CDR2: GTSNPN, SVGIG (reference sequence). CDR3 length: 17 residues. The CDR3 here is CAWSVLAGGRGTDTQYF. The CDR3 DNA sequence: TGTGCCTGGAGTGTACTAGCGGGAGGGCGGGGGACAGATACGCAGTATTTT.

The chain has TRBV4-3 and TRBJ2-7; 7 nucleotides agree with TRBD2. The germline V gene has CDR1 LGHNA and CDR2 YSLEER. V lost 4 bases, J lost 6 bases, and 6 bases stayed unmatched. The length of the CDR3 is 13 residues. The CDR3 bases are TGCGCCAGCAGCCTAACGACTAGCTCCGAGCAGTACTTC. Its protein is CASSLTTSSEQYF.